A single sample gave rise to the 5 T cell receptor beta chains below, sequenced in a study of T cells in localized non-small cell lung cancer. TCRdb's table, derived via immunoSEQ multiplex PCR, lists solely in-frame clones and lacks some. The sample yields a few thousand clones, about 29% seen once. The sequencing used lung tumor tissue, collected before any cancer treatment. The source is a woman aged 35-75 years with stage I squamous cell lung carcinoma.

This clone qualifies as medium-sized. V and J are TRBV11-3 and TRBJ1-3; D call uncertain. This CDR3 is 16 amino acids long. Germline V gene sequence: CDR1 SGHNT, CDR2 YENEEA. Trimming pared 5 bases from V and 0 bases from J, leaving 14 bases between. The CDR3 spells CASSLGPLSSGNTIYF. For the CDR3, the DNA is TGTGCCAGCAGCCTAGGACCTTTGAGCTCTGGAAACACCATATATTTT.

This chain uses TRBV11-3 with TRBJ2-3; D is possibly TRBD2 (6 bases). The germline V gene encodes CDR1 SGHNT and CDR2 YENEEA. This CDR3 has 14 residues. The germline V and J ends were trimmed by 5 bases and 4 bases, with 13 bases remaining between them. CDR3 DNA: TGTGCCAGCAGCCCCCGGGGAGGAGCAGATACGCAGTATTTT. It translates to CASSPRGGADTQYF.

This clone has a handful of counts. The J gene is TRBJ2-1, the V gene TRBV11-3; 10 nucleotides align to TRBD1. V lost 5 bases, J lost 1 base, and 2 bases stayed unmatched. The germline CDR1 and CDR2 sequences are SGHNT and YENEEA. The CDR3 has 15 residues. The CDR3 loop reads CASSAGQGSYNEQFF. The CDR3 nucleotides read TGTGCCAGCAGCGCGGGACAGGGGTCCTACAATGAGCAGTTCTTC.

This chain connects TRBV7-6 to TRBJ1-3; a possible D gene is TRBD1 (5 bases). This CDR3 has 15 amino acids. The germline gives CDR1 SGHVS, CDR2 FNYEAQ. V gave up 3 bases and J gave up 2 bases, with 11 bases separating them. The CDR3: CASSLLWGAGNTIYF. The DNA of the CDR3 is TGTGCCAGCAGCTTGCTGTGGGGCGCTGGAAACACCATATATTTT.

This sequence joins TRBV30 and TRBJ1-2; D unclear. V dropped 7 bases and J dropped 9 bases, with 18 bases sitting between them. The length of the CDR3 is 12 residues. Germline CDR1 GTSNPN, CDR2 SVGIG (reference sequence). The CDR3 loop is CASHIGSGSYTF. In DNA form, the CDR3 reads TGTGCCTCCCATATCGGGTCAGGAAGCTACACCTTC.